One sample yielded the 19 T cell receptor beta chains listed below, sequenced in a study of T cell repertoires in cytomegalovirus infection. Their recognized antigens are unknown. Using its own MiXCR run on the reads, TCRdb lists one record per CDR3 protein. The sample lists a few hundred thousand distinct CDR3 sequences, roughly a third occurring once. Specimen: cultured PBMCs, collected from culture after CMV antigen stimulation. The receptors shown here come from a human donor in good health (CMV status not recorded). Some clones in this sample may be carry-over from other donors' samples.

This clonotype was detected only once. V gene TRBV20-1 combines with J gene TRBJ1-5; perhaps TRBD1 as D (5 bases). Germline V gives CDR1 DFQATT, CDR2 SNEGSKA (reference sequence). V lost 5 bases and J 4 bases, leaving 12 bases between the germline ends. CDR3 length: 13 residues. The CDR3 loop is CSAYRTGNQPQHF. Here the CDR3 DNA reads TGCAGTGCTTACAGGACCGGGAATCAGCCCCAGCATTTT.

The CDR3: CASSLRLAGASGDTQYF. The CDR3 DNA is TGTGCCAGCAGCTTGCGGCTAGCGGGAGCTTCTGGAGATACGCAGTATTTT. The V gene is TRBV7-2, the J gene TRBJ2-3; 10 bases match TRBD2. V lost 3 bases and J lost 5; bases outside the gene matches: 11. The CDR3 runs 17 residues. Germline V gene sequence: CDR1 SGHTA, CDR2 FQGNSA.

The gene calls are TRBV27 and TRBJ1-2, with 8 positions matching TRBD1. V lost 2 bases, J lost 0 bases, and 8 bases stayed unmatched. There are 17 residues in the CDR3. In germline, CDR1 is MNHEY, CDR2 SMNVEV (reference sequence). This CDR3 reads CASSLQGAKSANYGYTF. The DNA of the CDR3 is TGTGCCAGCAGTTTACAGGGGGCGAAGTCGGCTAACTATGGCTACACCTTC.

Notes on this clonotype: One end of the junction does not line up with germline, which may come from a read error. The chain recombines TRBV4-1 with TRBJ1-1; maybe TRBD1 (6 bases). The CDR3 contains 13 residues. From germline, CDR1 is MGHRA and CDR2 YSYEKL. CDR3 sequence (DNA): TGCGCCAGCAGCCAAGCCGGGGACATCGAAGCTTCCTTT. It encodes CASSQAGDIEASF.

This sequence joins TRBV7-2 and TRBJ1-1; 7 bases are shared with TRBD1. Per germline, CDR1 SGHTA and CDR2 FQGNSA. V lost 6 bases, J lost 3 bases, and 10 bases stayed unmatched. The CDR3 has 15 residues. The CDR3 region has the DNA TGTGCCAGCAGGTCCAAAGGGGGCTTTTACACTGAAGCTTTCTTT. Protein product: CASRSKGGFYTEAFF.

The rearrangement links TRBV6-4 to TRBJ2-1, with 11 bases fitting TRBD2. V lost 5 bases to trimming and J lost 4 bases; unmatched junction nucleotides: 19. CDR3 length: 20 residues. Germline CDR1 MRHNA, CDR2 SNTAGT. The CDR3 loop reads CASSQPRVTSGISEYNEQFF. CDR3 DNA: TGTGCCAGCAGTCAGCCTCGTGTGACTAGCGGGATTTCAGAGTACAATGAGCAGTTCTTC.

As DNA, the CDR3 is TGTGCCAGCTTCGGACAGACTAACTATGGCTACACCTTC. This translates into CASFGQTNYGYTF. The V gene is TRBV6-1, the J gene TRBJ1-2, with D perhaps matching TRBD1 (6 bases). Per germline, CDR1 MNHNS and CDR2 SASEGT. Between the trimmed V and J ends, which lost 8 bases and 0 bases, there was a span of 10 bases. This CDR3 is 13 amino acids long.

A few counts support this clonotype. In DNA form, the CDR3 reads TGCGCCAGCAGCCATCAGGGCGGGAGCTCCTACAATGAGCAGTTCTTC. Protein: CASSHQGGSSYNEQFF. The chain combines TRBV4-3 with TRBJ2-1, with TRBD2 identical over 7 bases. The CDR3 is made up of 16 amino acids. Germline V gives CDR1 LGHNA, CDR2 YSLEER. V was pared by 3 bases and J by 0 bases, with 5 bases of the junction left unmatched.

In this sample, this clonotype turned up a few times. The chain recombines TRBV7-2 with TRBJ2-3; 9 bases agree with TRBD1. J lost 1 base, V lost 2 bases, and 4 bases had no gene match. The CDR3 runs 16 residues. CDR1 is SGHTA and CDR2 is FQGNSA in the germline V gene. This chain's CDR3 is CASSLRQGGGTDTQYF. CDR3 nucleotide sequence: TGTGCCAGCAGCTTAAGACAGGGGGGCGGCACAGATACGCAGTATTTT.

This clonotype turned up a few times. This chain links TRBV10-3 with TRBJ2-7, with D perhaps being TRBD1 or TRBD2 (5 bases each). V was trimmed by 0 bases and J by 7 bases, leaving 13 bases between them. The length of the CDR3 is 14 residues. Germline V gene lookup returns CDR1 ENHRY and CDR2 SYGVKD. For the CDR3, the DNA is TGTGCCATCAGTGAGTCCACTCGATGGGGGGAGCAGTACTTC. It specifies CAISESTRWGEQYF.

A few counts support this clonotype. The rearrangement links TRBV7-2 to TRBJ2-3, with 7 bases matching TRBD2. The CDR3 is 16 amino acids. Germline trimming cut 3 bases from V and 3 bases from J; bases unmatched to any gene: 9. Germline V gives CDR1 SGHTA, CDR2 FQGNSA. The CDR3 sequence: CASSFPQRGMTDTQYF. CDR3 sequence (DNA): TGTGCCAGCAGCTTCCCCCAGCGGGGAATGACAGATACGCAGTATTTT.

The chain has TRBV19 and TRBJ2-1, with D possibly TRBD2 on 6 matching bases. Germline CDR1 LNHDA, CDR2 SQIVND (reference sequence). V was shortened by 3 bases and J by 7 bases, with 19 bases between the two germline ends. The CDR3 contains 16 residues. DNA of the CDR3: TGTGCCAGTAGTATTTTCGGGGGAGCTAGGGGAAATGAGCAGTTCTTC. It encodes CASSIFGGARGNEQFF.

Only a few counts were recorded for this clonotype. The chain uses TRBV7-3 and TRBJ2-7, with 9 bases identical to TRBD1. The junction had 1 base not matched to a gene; V was cut back by 4 bases and J by 3 bases. Germline V gene sequence: CDR1 SGHTA, CDR2 FQGTGA. The CDR3 runs to 13 residues. The CDR3 sequence is CASSSTGGYEQYF. CDR3 sequence (DNA): TGTGCCAGCAGCTCGACAGGGGGCTACGAGCAGTACTTC.

This clonotype was picked up a small number of times. The rearrangement links TRBV11-2 to TRBJ2-1, with 7 bases that match TRBD1. The length of the CDR3 is 17 residues. Germline lookup yields CDR1 SGHAT and CDR2 FQNNGV. After removal of 6 bases from V and 0 bases from J, the junction contained 11 bases not matched to a gene. CDR3 sequence: CASRGTDRESSYNEQFF. CDR3 in DNA: TGTGCCAGCAGAGGAACTGACAGGGAAAGCTCCTACAATGAGCAGTTCTTC.

This chain links TRBV18 with TRBJ1-1; D gene uncertain. Germline CDR1 is KGHSH and CDR2 is LQKENI. The V end was cut by 0 bases, the J end by 0 bases, with 8 bases between. This CDR3 is built from 15 residues. In nucleotides, the CDR3 is TGTGCCAGCTCACCACCGTGGGCCATGAACACTGAAGCTTTCTTT. Translating gives CASSPPWAMNTEAFF.

The chain joins TRBV5-4 to TRBJ1-1; 7 nucleotides match TRBD1. The junction had 8 bases not matched to a gene; V was cut back by 1 base and J by 5 bases. CDR3 length: 15 residues. CDR1 is SGHNT, CDR2 YYREEE, per germline (reference sequence). CDR3 sequence (DNA): TGTGCCAGCAGCTTGAACAGGGGCGGTTGGACTGAAGCTTTCTTT. It encodes CASSLNRGGWTEAFF. Drawing the rest from reference TRBV5-4 and TRBJ1-1, the complete variable domain is ETGVTQSPTHLIKTRGQQVTLRCSSQSGHNTVSWYQQALGQGPQFIFQYYREEENGRGNFPPRFSGLQFPNYSSELNVNALELDDSALYLCASSLNRGGWTEAFFGQGTRLTVV.

A few counts support this clonotype. This sequence joins TRBV24-1 and TRBJ2-1; 12 bases are a match to TRBD2. Trimming at V came to 0 bases and at J to 4 bases, leaving 0 bases not matched to a gene. This CDR3 is 16 amino acids long. CDR1 is KGHDR, CDR2 SFDVKD, per germline. In DNA form, the CDR3 reads TGTGCCACCAGTGATTTGGGGACTAGCGGGTACAATGAGCAGTTCTTC. It is translated as CATSDLGTSGYNEQFF.

The sample holds a few counts of this clonotype. The chain links TRBV7-9 to TRBJ2-7; D gene ambiguous. The V end lost 1 base, the J end lost 6 bases, and 13 bases lay between the germline ends. Germline V gene data show CDR1 as SEHNR and CDR2 as FQNEAQ (reference sequence). CDR3 length: 14 amino acids. In DNA, the CDR3 is TGTGCCAGCAGCTTAGGGACGGAGTTTTCCGAGCAGTACGTC. Translated, it gives CASSLGTEFSEQYV.

The chain is built from TRBV6-2 or TRBV6-3 and TRBJ2-7, with TRBD1 matching 11 bases. Germline V lookup: CDR1 MNHEY, CDR2 SVGEGT. Trimming at V came to 4 bases and at J to 2 bases, leaving 10 bases not matched to a gene. The CDR3 runs to 17 residues. For the CDR3, the DNA is TGTGCCAGCAGTTTTCCGCCGGGACAGGGGGGGGCCTACGAGCAGTACGTC. The encoded protein is CASSFPPGQGGAYEQYV.